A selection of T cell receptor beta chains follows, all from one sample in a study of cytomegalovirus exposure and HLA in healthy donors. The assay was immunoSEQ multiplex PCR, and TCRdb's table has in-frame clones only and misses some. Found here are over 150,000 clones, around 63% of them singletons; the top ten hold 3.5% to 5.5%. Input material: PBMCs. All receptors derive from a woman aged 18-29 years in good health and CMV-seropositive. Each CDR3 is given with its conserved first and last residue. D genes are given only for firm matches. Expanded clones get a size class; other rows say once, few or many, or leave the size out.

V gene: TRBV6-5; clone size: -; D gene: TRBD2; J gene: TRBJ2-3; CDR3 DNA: TGTGCCAGCAGCAAGGGACTAGCAAGCACAGATACGCAGTATTTT; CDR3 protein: CASSKGLASTDTQYF
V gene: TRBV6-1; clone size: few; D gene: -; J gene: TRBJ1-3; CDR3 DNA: TGTGCCAGCAGTGAAAACAGGTTTGGAAACACCATATATTTT; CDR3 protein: CASSENRFGNTIYF
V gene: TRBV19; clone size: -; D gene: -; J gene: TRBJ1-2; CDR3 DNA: TGTGCCAGTGGGCAGATCCTCTATGGCTACACCTTC; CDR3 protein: CASGQILYGYTF
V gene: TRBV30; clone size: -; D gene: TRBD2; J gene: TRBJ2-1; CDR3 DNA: TGTGCCTGGAGTGGGGGGGGTCTTAAGCGGGAAAGTTCCTACAATGAGCAGTTCTTC; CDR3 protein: CAWSGGGLKRESSYNEQFF
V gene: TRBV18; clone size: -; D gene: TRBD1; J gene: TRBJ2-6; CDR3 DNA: TGTGCCAGCTCACCTCGTACAGGGGTGAGCTCTGGGGCCAACGTCCTGACTTTC; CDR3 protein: CASSPRTGVSSGANVLTF
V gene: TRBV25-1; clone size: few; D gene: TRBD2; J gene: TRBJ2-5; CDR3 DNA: TGTGCAGCAAGAGCTAGCGGGAGCGTTAAGACCCAGTACTTC; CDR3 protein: CAARASGSVKTQYF
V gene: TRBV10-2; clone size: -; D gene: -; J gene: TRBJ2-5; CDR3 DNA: TGCGCCAGCACTCCCCGGGGGCAAGAGACCCAGTACTTC; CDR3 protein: CASTPRGQETQYF
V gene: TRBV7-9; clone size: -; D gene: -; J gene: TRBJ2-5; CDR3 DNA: TGTGCCAGCACTCACCTGGCAGACCAAGAGACCCAGTACTTC; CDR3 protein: CASTHLADQETQYF
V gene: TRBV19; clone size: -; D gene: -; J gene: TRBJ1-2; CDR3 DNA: TGTGCCAGTAGTGTTGACAGATCCTATGGCTACACCTTC; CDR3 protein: CASSVDRSYGYTF
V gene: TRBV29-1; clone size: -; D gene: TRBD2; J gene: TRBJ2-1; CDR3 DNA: TGCAGCGTGTCATCCGGGACTAGCGGCTTCTACAATGAGCAGTTCTTC; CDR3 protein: CSVSSGTSGFYNEQFF
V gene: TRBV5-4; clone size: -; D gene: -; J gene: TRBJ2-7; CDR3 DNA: TGTGCCAGCAGCTTGGGGCTTCTCTCCTACGAGCAGTACTTC; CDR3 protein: CASSLGLLSYEQYF
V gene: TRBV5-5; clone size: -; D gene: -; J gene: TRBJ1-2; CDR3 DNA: TGTGCCAGCAGCTTGGAGGACGATACGGGGAGAGATGGCTACACCTTC; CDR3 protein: CASSLEDDTGRDGYTF
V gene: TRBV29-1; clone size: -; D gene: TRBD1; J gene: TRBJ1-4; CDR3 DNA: TGCAGCGTCCAGGGGGGAGCAACTAATGAAAAACTGTTTTTT; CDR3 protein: CSVQGGATNEKLFF
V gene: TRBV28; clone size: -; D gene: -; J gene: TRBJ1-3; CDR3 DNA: TGTGCCAGCACCACGACGGTTTGGAGCTCTGGAAACACCATATATTTT; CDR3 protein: CASTTTVWSSGNTIYF
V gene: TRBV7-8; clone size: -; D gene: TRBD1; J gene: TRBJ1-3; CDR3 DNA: TGTGCCAGCAGCCTACCTCAAACAGGGGACTCTGGAAACACCATATATTTT; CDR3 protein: CASSLPQTGDSGNTIYF
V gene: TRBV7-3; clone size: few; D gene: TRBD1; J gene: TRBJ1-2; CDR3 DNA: TGTGCCAGCAGCTTGTCAGGGGGGCCCCATGGCTACACCTTC; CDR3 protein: CASSLSGGPHGYTF
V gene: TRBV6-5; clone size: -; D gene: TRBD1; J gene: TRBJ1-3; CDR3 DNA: TGTGCCAGCAGGCCGACAGGGATAAAAAACACCATATATTTT; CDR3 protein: CASRPTGIKNTIYF
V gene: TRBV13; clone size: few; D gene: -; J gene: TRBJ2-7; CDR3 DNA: TGTGCCAGCAGCTTAGCGGGATCCGGGCGGCAGTACTTC; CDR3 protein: CASSLAGSGRQYF
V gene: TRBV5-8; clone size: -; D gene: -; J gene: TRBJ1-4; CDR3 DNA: TGTGCCGATGGTAGCAGCTCGCAGGGAAGGAATGAAAAACTGTTTTTT; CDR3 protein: CADGSSSQGRNEKLFF
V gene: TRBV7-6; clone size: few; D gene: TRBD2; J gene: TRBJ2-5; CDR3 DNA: TGTGCCAGCAGCGGGGGACTAGCGGGGGGGCCGGAGGGACAAGAGACCCAGTACTTC; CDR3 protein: CASSGGLAGGPEGQETQYF
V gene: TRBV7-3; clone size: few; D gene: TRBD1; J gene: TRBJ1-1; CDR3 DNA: TGTGCCAGCAGCTTAACTTGGGACAGGGGGAACACTGAAGCTTTCTTT; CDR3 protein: CASSLTWDRGNTEAFF
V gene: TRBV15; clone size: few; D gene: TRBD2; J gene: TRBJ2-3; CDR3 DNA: TGTGCCACCAGCAGAGATCTGGGACTAGCGGGCACAGATACGCAGTATTTT; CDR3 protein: CATSRDLGLAGTDTQYF
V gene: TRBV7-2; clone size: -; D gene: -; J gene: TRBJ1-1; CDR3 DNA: TGTGCCAGCAGCTTAAGAGACGCGGGACCTGAAGCTTTCTTT; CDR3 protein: CASSLRDAGPEAFF
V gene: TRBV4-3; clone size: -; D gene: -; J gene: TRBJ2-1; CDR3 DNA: TGCGCCAGCAGCCAAGGCGTAACTAGAGCGTCCTACAATGAGCAGTTCTTC; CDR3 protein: CASSQGVTRASYNEQFF
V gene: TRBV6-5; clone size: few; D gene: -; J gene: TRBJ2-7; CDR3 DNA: TGTGCCAGCAGCAATGACAGGTCCTACGAGCAGTACTTC; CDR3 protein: CASSNDRSYEQYF
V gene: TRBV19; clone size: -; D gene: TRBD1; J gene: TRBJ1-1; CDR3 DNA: TGTGCCAGTAGTACGGGGACAGGGGCAGACACTGAAGCTTTCTTT; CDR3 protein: CASSTGTGADTEAFF
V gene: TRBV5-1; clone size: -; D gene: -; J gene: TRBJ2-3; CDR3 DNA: TGCGCCAGCAGCTTGTATTTGACAGGTCTGGATACGCAGTATTTT; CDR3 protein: CASSLYLTGLDTQYF
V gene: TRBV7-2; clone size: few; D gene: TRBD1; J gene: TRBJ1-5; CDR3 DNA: TGTGCCAGCAGTCGGGACAGGGGTGAGCCCCAGCATTTT; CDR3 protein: CASSRDRGEPQHF
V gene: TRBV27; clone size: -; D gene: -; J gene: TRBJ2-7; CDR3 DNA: TGTGCCAGCAGTGAGGGCCACGAGCAGTACTTC; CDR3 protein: CASSEGHEQYF
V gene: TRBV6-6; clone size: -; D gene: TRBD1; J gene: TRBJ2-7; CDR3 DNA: TGTGCCAGCAACCCCGGCGGACAGGGTCAAGAGCAGTACTTC; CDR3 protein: CASNPGGQGQEQYF
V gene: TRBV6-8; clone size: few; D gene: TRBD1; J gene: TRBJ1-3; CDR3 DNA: TGTGCCAGCAGTTTCGGGACAGCCTCTGGAAACACCATATATTTT; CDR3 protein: CASSFGTASGNTIYF
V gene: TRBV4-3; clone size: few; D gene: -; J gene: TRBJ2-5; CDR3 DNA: TGCGCCAGCAGCCAAGGGGTCAGAGGGAGAGAGACCCAGTACTTC; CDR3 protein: CASSQGVRGRETQYF
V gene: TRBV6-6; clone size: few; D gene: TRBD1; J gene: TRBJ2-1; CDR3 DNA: TGTGCCAGCAGCTATGGGACAGGGGACTACAATGAGCAGTTCTTC; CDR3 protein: CASSYGTGDYNEQFF
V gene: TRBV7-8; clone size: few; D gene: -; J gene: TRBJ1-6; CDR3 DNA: TGTGCCAGCAGCTTATTACCCGAATCTATGAATTCACCCCTCCACTTT; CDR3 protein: CASSLLPESMNSPLHF
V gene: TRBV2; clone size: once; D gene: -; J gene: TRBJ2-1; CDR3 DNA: TGTGCCAGCAGTGAACGGCAGGGTCCAGGGGAGCAGTTCTTC; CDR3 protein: CASSERQGPGEQFF
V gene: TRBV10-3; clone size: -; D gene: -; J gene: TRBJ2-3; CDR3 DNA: TGTGCCATCACCGAAAGGACAGGGAGGGTTACAGATACGCAGTATTTT; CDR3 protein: CAITERTGRVTDTQYF
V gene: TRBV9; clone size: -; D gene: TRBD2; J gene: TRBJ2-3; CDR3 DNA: TGTGCCAGCAGCCCCCAGTCGGGCACGGGACTAGCAACAGATACGCAGTATTTT; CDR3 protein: CASSPQSGTGLATDTQYF